One sample yielded the 3 T cell receptor beta chains listed below, sequenced in a study of low-dose radiotherapy and immunotherapy resistance in tumors. TRAV- and TRBV-specific primers primed first-strand cDNA, covering alpha and beta chains. The authors ran about 18 PCR cycles to amplify TCRs with a constant-region primer and V-primer adapter. TCRdb passed the reads through MiXCR, listing each CDR3 protein once. The table lists tens of thousands of distinct CDR3 sequences, 9% to 9.5% of them singletons, with more than 0.85% in the top ten. Time point specified: before trial treatment. The sequences come from PBMCs, collected before treatment. The receptors shown here come from a male donor with prostate cancer.

This clonotype has a count of ten or more. This sequence joins TRBV3-1 and TRBJ2-5; D tentatively fits TRBD1 or TRBD2 (6 bases each). The CDR3 length is 13 residues. Germline V gives CDR1 LGHDT, CDR2 YNNKEL (reference sequence). Trimming stripped 0 bases from V and 8 bases from J, with 10 bases between. CDR3 coding DNA: TGTGCCAGCAGCCAAGAAGGGGGGAGAACCCAGTACTTC. Protein product: CASSQEGGRTQYF.

This clonotype was found many times. The junction differs from germline at one of its ends, possibly a read error. The V call is TRBV11-3, the J call TRBJ2-1; no firm D call. CDR3 length: 14 amino acids. CDR1 is SGHNT, CDR2 YENEEA, per germline. The CDR3 region has the DNA TGTGCCAGCAGCCTAGATCCCTCCTACAATGAGCAGTTCTTC. Protein sequence: CASSLDPSYNEQFF.

At least ten counts were recorded for this clonotype. The chain combines TRBV18 with TRBJ2-1; no definite D call. The germline V gene encodes CDR1 KGHSH and CDR2 LQKENI. V lost 0 bases to trimming and J lost 6 bases, with 6 bases between them. This CDR3 has 13 residues. The CDR3 is CASSPPVPNEQFF. Written as DNA, the CDR3 is TGTGCCAGCTCACCACCCGTTCCCAATGAGCAGTTCTTC.